The source of this TCR beta chain is a study of blood T cell repertoires in COVID-19. V dropped 1 base and J dropped 8 bases, with 7 bases sitting between them. Germline V gene data show CDR1 as SGHRS and CDR2 as YFSETQ. The CDR3 sequence is 13 residues long. Authors' processing steps: Amplifying reference gene primers gave estimates of nucleated cell counts. Profiling relied on immunoSEQ multiplex PCR, and the TCRdb table lists in-frame clones only, not all of them. The V and J calls and the clone size are those of that table, but D and trimming were determined from the DNA. Of tens of thousands of clones listed, roughly four fifths are singletons. Enrollment of patients from Seattle took place during active infection, with longitudinal follow-up.

Sequencing was performed on peripheral blood. The chain is built from TRBV5-1 and TRBJ1-6; D call uncertain. The sequence derives from a man aged 55-75 years with COVID-19, enrolled during active disease. This chain's CDR3 is CASSLKIDSPLHF. The CDR3 nucleotides read TGCGCCAGCAGCTTGAAAATCGATTCACCCCTCCACTTT.